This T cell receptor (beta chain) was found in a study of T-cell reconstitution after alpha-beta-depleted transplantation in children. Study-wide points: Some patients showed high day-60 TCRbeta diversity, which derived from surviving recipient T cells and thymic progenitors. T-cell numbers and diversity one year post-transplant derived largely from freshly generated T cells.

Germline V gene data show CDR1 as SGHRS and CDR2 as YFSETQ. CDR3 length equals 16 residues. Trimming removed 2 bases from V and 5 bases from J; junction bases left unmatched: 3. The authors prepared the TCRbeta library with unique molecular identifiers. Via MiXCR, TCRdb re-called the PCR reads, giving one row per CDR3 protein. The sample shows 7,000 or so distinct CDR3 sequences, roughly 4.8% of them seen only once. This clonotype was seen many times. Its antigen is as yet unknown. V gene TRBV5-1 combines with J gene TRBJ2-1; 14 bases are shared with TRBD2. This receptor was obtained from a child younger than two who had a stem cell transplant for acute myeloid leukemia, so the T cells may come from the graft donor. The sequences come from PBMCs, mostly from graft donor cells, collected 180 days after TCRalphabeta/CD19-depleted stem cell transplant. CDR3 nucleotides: TGCGCCAGCAGCTTAAGACTAGCGGGAGGGCACAATGAGCAGTTCTTC. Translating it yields CASSLRLAGGHNEQFF.